Following are 18 T cell receptor beta chains from one sample sequenced in a study of post-analysis software for immune sequencing data. Whole-study results and caveats: Controls showed lower frequencies than patients for a few TRBV segments, and TRBV5-6, TRBV5-1 and TRBV20-1 were among these.

The library was made from cDNA and included unique molecular identifiers. From the PCR reads, TCRdb called clonotypes with MiXCR, one entry per CDR3 protein. The sample carries some 240,000 distinct CDR3 sequences, 35% to 40% recorded once. These receptors are not linked to any known antigen. Sequencing input: blood. These receptors all stem from a girl between 5 and 17 years old with multiple sclerosis.

At least ten counts were recorded for this clonotype. V gene TRBV28 combines with J gene TRBJ1-2; D call uncertain. CDR1 and CDR2 (germline): MDHEN, SYDVKM. This CDR3 contains 13 residues. V lost 7 bases to trimming and J lost 4 bases, with 13 bases between them. CDR3 amino acids: CASTLDGGYGYTF. The CDR3, as DNA: TGTGCCAGCACCCTGGACGGAGGCTATGGCTACACCTTC.

This clonotype has a count of ten or more. The V gene is TRBV29-1, the J gene TRBJ1-1; 12 bases agree with TRBD1. The length of the CDR3 is 13 residues. In germline, CDR1 is SQVTM, CDR2 ANQGSEA. Germline trimming cut 4 bases from V and 5 bases from J; bases unmatched to any gene: 2. The CDR3 here is CSVGDRGLTEAFF. CDR3 sequence (DNA): TGCAGCGTTGGGGACAGGGGGCTGACTGAAGCTTTCTTT. Complete variable domain (other parts from reference TRBV29-1 and TRBJ1-1): SAVISQKPSRDICQRGTSLTIQCQVDSQVTMMFWYRQQPGQSLTLIATANQGSEATYESGFVIDKFPISRPNLTFSTLTVSNMSPEDSSIYLCSVGDRGLTEAFFGQGTRLTVV.

Here the CDR3 DNA reads TGCAGTGCTAGAGAGCGCGTCTTTCAAGAGACCCAGTACTTC. Its protein is CSARERVFQETQYF. The chain uses TRBV20-1 and TRBJ2-5; no clear D. V lost 0 bases and J lost 2, with 10 bases in between. The CDR3 sequence is 14 residues long. Germline V gene data show CDR1 as DFQATT and CDR2 as SNEGSKA (reference sequence).

At least ten counts were recorded for this clonotype. V and J are TRBV12-3 or TRBV12-4 and TRBJ1-1, with D uncertain. This CDR3 has 15 residues. V gave up 7 bases and J gave up 0 bases, with 15 bases separating them. The DNA for the CDR3 is TGTGCCAGCACCAACGGGGTTAGGATGAACACTGAAGCTTTCTTT. Encoded protein: CASTNGVRMNTEAFF.

CDR3 protein: CASSFRGRPYEQYF. The CDR3 bases are TGTGCCAGCAGTTTCCGGGGGAGGCCCTACGAGCAGTACTTC. The rearrangement links TRBV27 to TRBJ2-4; maybe TRBD2 (6 bases). Gene TRBJ2-7 matches the end of the DNA better, so the J call may be wrong. Per the germline V gene, CDR1 is MNHEY and CDR2 is SMNVEV (reference sequence). This CDR3 region has 14 residues.

This clonotype was detected many times. The rearrangement links TRBV29-1 to TRBJ2-5; perhaps TRBD2 as D (6 bases). Trimming left V 6 bases short and J 5 bases short, with 22 bases between. The germline V gene has CDR1 SQVTM and CDR2 ANQGSEA. The CDR3 length is 15 residues. CDR3 sequence (DNA): TGCAGCGTGTCACGGGTCCTAGGCGGAGGGGAGACCCAGTACTTC. Translation: CSVSRVLGGGETQYF. Full variable domain (missing parts from reference TRBV29-1 and TRBJ2-5): SAVISQKPSRDICQRGTSLTIQCQVDSQVTMMFWYRQQPGQSLTLIATANQGSEATYESGFVIDKFPISRPNLTFSTLTVSNMSPEDSSIYLCSVSRVLGGGETQYFGPGTRLLVL.

A remark on this clonotype: A much larger clone differs by one base, so this may be a read error. The chain carries TRBV7-9 and TRBJ1-1; no firm D call. CDR1 is SEHNR and CDR2 is FQNEAQ in the germline V gene (reference sequence). The CDR3 covers 13 residues. The CDR3 sequence is CARSFTMNTEAFF. The DNA of the CDR3 is TGTGCCCGCAGCTTTACAATGAACACTGAAGCTTTCTTT.

This clonotype was seen repeatedly, ten times or more. V is TRBV11-2 and J is TRBJ2-1; 8 nucleotides match TRBD2. Germline CDR1 is SGHAT and CDR2 is FQNNGV. CDR3 size: 17 residues. The trim removed 3 bases at V and 1 base at J, leaving 8 bases unmatched. The CDR3 reads CASSLGSGSWSYNEQFF. The CDR3 DNA sequence: TGTGCCAGCAGCTTGGGGAGCGGGAGTTGGTCCTACAATGAGCAGTTCTTC. The full variable domain, completed using reference TRBV11-2 and TRBJ2-1, is EAGVAQSPRYKIIEKRQSVAFWCNPISGHATLYWYQQILGQGPKLLIQFQNNGVVDDSQLPKDRFSAERLKGVDSTLKIQPAKLEDSAVYLCASSLGSGSWSYNEQFFGPGTRLTVL.

This clonotype has ten or more counts. The chain carries TRBV4-1 and TRBJ2-6, with 8 bases lining up with TRBD1. The V and J ends lost 0 bases and 2 bases, in that order; junction bases with no gene match: 0. Germline CDR1 is MGHRA and CDR2 is YSYEKL. This CDR3 contains 16 residues. DNA of the CDR3: TGCGCCAGCAGCCAAGACAGGGGGCCTGGGGCCAACGTCCTGACTTTC. Translation gives CASSQDRGPGANVLTF.

This clonotype was seen repeatedly, ten times or more. The rearrangement links TRBV7-2 to TRBJ1-4; 7 nucleotides line up with TRBD1. The germline CDR1 and CDR2 sequences are SGHTA and FQGNSA. This CDR3 spans 15 amino acids. V lost 4 bases and J lost 5; bases outside the gene matches: 7. This chain's CDR3 is CASSSYRGGNEKLFF. For the CDR3, the DNA is TGTGCCAGCAGCTCCTACAGGGGAGGAAATGAAAAACTGTTTTTT.

This clonotype was seen a few times. A much larger clone sits a single nucleotide away, making a read error possible. The chain has TRBV20-1 and TRBJ2-6; D perhaps matches TRBD2 (5 bases). Trimming removed 8 bases from V and 3 bases from J, with 17 bases in between. The length of the CDR3 is 15 residues. In germline, CDR1 is DFQATT, CDR2 SNEGSKA (reference sequence). CDR3 DNA: TGCAGTACTACCCTCGCGGGTAGTGGGGCCAACGTCCTGACTTTC. Translating gives CSTTLAGSGANVLTF.

This clonotype came up many times. The J gene is TRBJ2-1, the V gene TRBV12-3 or TRBV12-4; 7 bases are shared with TRBD2. The CDR3 loop spans 15 amino acids. V trimming: 4 bases; J trimming: 7 bases; junction bases outside the gene matches: 10. The CDR3 DNA sequence: TGTGCCAGCAGTTCTTGGGGGAGGGCCGGGAATGAGCAGTTCTTC. Its translation is CASSSWGRAGNEQFF.

This clonotype was observed a few times. This chain uses TRBV20-1 with TRBJ1-2; 10 bases fit TRBD1. Germline lookup yields CDR1 DFQATT and CDR2 SNEGSKA (reference sequence). CDR3 length: 16 amino acids. V dropped 1 base and J dropped 2; count of bases not matched to a gene: 7. CDR3 in DNA: TGCAGTGCTAGAGGTCCGGGACAGGGGCTGAACTATGGCTACACCTTC. Translated, it gives CSARGPGQGLNYGYTF.

Notes on this clonotype: Sequence at one end of the junction differs from germline and may be a read error. The chain links TRBV12-3 or TRBV12-4 to TRBJ1-6; 9 bases are shared with TRBD1. The CDR3 contains 14 residues. This chain's CDR3 is CASRTGGDNSPFHF. DNA of the CDR3: TGTGCCAGCAGGACAGGGGGGGATAATTCACCCTTCCACTTT.

This clonotype came up many times. The chain links TRBV21-1 to TRBJ2-6. TRBV21-1 is tagged as a pseudogene. The CDR3 runs to 13 residues. CDR3 in DNA: TGTGCCAGCAGAGGGTATCAACCCAACGTCCTGACTTTC. Translation gives CASRGYQPNVLTF.

This clonotype was detected ten times or more. The J gene is TRBJ2-1, the V gene TRBV2, with TRBD2 matching 7 bases. The CDR3 is made up of 13 amino acids. The germline gives CDR1 SNHLY, CDR2 FYNNEI. Trimming cost V 8 bases and J 7 bases; bases outside gene matches: 8. The CDR3 DNA follows: TGTGCCAGCGCCCGGAGCGGGGCGAATGAGCAGTTCTTC. Its translation: CASARSGANEQFF.

This clonotype was detected many times. The rearrangement uses TRBV12-3 or TRBV12-4 and TRBJ2-5; 8 bases fit TRBD2. V lost 5 bases, J lost 4 bases, and 3 bases stayed unmatched. The CDR3 loop spans 13 amino acids. As DNA, the CDR3 is TGTGCCAGCAGTATTAGCGGGACAGAGACCCAGTACTTC. Its protein product is CASSISGTETQYF.

CDR3 sequence: CASRETGGGNQPQHF. The CDR3 nucleotides are TGTGCCAGCAGAGAGACAGGCGGCGGCAATCAGCCCCAGCATTTT. V gene TRBV28 combines with J gene TRBJ1-5; perhaps TRBD1 as D (6 bases). In germline, CDR1 is MDHEN, CDR2 SYDVKM. Trimming left V 6 bases short and J 2 bases short, with 14 bases between. The CDR3 has 15 amino acids. Filled out from reference TRBV28 and TRBJ1-5, the complete variable domain reads DVKVTQSSRYLVKRTGEKVFLECVQDMDHENMFWYRQDPGLGLRLIYFSYDVKMKEKGDIPEGYSVSREKKERFSLILESASTNQTSMYLCASRETGGGNQPQHFGDGTRLSIL.